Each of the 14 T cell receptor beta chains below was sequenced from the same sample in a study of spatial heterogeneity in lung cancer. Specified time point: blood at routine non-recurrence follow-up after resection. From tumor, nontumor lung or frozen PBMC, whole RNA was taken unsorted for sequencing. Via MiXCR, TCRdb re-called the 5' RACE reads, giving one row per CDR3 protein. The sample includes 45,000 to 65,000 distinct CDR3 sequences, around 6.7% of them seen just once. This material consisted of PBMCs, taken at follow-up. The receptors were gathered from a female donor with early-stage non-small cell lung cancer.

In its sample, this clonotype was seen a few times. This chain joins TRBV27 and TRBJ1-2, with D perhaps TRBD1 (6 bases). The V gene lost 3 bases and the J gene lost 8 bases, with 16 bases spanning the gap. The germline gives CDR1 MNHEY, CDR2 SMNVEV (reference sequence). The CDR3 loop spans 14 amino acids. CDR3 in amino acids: CASSFGGGAWGYTF. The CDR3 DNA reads TGTGCCAGCAGTTTTGGTGGGGGCGCGTGGGGCTACACCTTC.

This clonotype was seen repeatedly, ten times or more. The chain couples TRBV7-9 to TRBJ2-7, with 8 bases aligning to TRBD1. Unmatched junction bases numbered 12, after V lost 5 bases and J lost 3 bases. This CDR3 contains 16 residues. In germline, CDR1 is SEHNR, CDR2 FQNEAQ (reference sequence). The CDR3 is CASSRIRGQEFYEQYF. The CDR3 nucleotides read TGTGCCAGCAGCCGTATACGGGGACAGGAGTTCTACGAGCAGTACTTC.

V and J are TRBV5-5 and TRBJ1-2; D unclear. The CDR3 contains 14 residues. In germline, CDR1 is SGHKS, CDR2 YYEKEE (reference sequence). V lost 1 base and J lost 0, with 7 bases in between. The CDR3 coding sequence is TGTGCCAGCAGCTTGAGGGCAGCTAACTATGGCTACACCTTC. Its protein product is CASSLRAANYGYTF.

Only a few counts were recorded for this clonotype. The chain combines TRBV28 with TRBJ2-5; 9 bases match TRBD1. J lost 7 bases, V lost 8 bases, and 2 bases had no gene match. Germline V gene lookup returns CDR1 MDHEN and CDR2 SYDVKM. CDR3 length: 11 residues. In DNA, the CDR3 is TGTGCCAGCCGGGACAGGGCGACCCAGTACTTC. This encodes CASRDRATQYF.

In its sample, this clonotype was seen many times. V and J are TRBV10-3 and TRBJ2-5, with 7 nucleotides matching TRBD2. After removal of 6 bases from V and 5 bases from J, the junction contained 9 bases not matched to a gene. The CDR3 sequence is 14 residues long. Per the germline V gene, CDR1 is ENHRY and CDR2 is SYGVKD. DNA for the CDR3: TGTGCCATCAGCGGCTTTTTGGGGGGGGAGACCCAGTACTTC. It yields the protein CAISGFLGGETQYF.

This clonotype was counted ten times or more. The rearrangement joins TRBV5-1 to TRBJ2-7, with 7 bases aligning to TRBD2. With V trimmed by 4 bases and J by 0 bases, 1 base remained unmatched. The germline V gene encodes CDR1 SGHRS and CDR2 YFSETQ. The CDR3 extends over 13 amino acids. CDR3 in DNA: TGCGCCAGCAGCCGGACTAGCTCCTACGAGCAGTACTTC. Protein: CASSRTSSYEQYF.

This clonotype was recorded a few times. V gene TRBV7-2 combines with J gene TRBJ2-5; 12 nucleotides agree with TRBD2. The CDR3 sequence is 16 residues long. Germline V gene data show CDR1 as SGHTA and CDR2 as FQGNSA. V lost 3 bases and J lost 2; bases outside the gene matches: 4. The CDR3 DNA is TGTGCCAGCAGCTTCCGACTAGCGGGGGCTCAAGAGACCCAGTACTTC. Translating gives CASSFRLAGAQETQYF. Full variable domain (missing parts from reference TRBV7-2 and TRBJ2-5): GAGVSQSPSNKVTEKGKDVELRCDPISGHTALYWYRQSLGQGLEFLIYFQGNSAPDKSGLPSDRFSAERTGGSVSTLTIQRTQQEDSAVYLCASSFRLAGAQETQYFGPGTRLLVL.

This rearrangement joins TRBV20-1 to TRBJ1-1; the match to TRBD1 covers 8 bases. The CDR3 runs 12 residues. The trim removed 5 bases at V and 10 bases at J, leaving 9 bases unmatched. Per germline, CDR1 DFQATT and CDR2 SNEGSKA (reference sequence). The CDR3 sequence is CSADHRDRRAFF. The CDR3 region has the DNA TGCAGTGCTGATCACCGGGACAGGCGAGCTTTCTTT.

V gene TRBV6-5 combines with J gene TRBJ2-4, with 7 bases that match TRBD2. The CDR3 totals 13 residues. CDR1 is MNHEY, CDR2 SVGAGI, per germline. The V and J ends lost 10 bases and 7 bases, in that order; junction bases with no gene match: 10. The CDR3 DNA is TGTGCCACAGGCCCCCAGGGAGGGAACATTCAGTACTTC. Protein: CATGPQGGNIQYF.

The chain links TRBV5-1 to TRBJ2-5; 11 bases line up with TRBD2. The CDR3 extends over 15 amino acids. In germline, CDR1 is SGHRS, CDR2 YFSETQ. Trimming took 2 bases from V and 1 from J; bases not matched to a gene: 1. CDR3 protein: CASSLGTSGQETQYF. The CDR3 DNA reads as TGCGCCAGCAGCTTAGGGACTAGCGGCCAAGAGACCCAGTACTTC.

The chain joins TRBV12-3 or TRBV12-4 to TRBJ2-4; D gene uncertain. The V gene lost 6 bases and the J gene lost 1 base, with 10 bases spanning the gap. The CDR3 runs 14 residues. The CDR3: CASSLGSAKNIQYF. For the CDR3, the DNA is TGTGCCAGCAGCCTGGGGTCGGCCAAAAACATTCAGTACTTC.

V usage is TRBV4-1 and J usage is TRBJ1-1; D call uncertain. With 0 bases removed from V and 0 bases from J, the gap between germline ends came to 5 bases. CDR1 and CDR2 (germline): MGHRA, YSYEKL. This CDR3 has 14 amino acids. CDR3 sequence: CASSQDRVNTEAFF. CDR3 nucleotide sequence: TGCGCCAGCAGCCAAGACAGAGTGAACACTGAAGCTTTCTTT.

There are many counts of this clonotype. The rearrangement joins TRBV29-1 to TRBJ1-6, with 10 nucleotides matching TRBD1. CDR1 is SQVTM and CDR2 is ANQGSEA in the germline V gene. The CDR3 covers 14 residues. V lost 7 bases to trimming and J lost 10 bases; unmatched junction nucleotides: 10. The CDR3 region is CSARQGALGSPLHF. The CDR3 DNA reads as TGCAGCGCACGACAGGGGGCCCTGGGATCACCCCTCCACTTT.

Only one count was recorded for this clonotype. The CDR3 sequence: CATSRERLGVETQYF. CDR3 sequence (DNA): TGTGCCACCAGCAGAGAGCGACTAGGAGTGGAGACCCAGTACTTC. J is TRBJ2-5 and V is TRBV15, with D possibly being TRBD2 (6 bases). Trimming cost V 0 bases and J 5 bases, with 13 bases left between them. The CDR3 length is 15 residues. Germline V gene sequence: CDR1 LNHNV, CDR2 YYDKDF (reference sequence). Supplemented by reference TRBV15 and TRBJ2-5, the full variable domain reads DAMVIQNPRYQVTQFGKPVTLSCSQTLNHNVMYWYQQKSSQAPKLLFHYYDKDFNNEADTPDNFQSRRPNTSFCFLDIRSPGLGDTAMYLCATSRERLGVETQYFGPGTRLLVL.